What follows is one T cell receptor beta chain and its context. Which antigen it targets is not known. Within one base of it there is no much larger clone, and no base qualities were kept. At one collaborating source in Seattle, patients were enrolled during active infection and were followed longitudinally through the course of disease. Whole blood was collected in K2EDTA tubes by collaborating institutions according to the institutions' own protocols. For TCRbeta analysis, collaborator samples were shipped as frozen whole blood, as isolated PBMCs, or as DNA extracted from either sample type. The data were obtained in a study of blood T cell repertoires in COVID-19 (dated by TCRdb to between 2020 and 2021). About the full investigation: Samples covering the acute and convalescent phases of COVID-19 were provided by collaborators in the United States, Italy and Spain. The material from the prospective study consisted of cDNA or gDNA derived from T cells, B-cell-depleted T cells, or PBMCs. The dataset comprised deeply sampled blood TCRbeta repertoires from subjects exposed to, actively infected with, or recovered from COVID-19. A freely available public database, intended as a resource for researchers studying the immune response to SARS-CoV-2, is where the repertoires were released. Samples were obtained from the ongoing ImmuneRACE study (first 160 participants) and from 1,254 subjects provided by 6 global collaborators. Nearly every sample came with metadata listing a de-identified subject ID, COVID-19 status, age in years and sex. Where available, HLA class I and class II types were taken from metadata supplied by the sample provider and were not determined by assay-based typing.

TCRbeta CDR3 regions were amplified from genomic DNA using the immunoSEQ Assay, a bias-controlled multiplex PCR. Per the source publication's procedure: Nucleated cell counts per sample were estimated from amplification of reference gene primers within the assay. To quantify the absolute abundance of each unique TCRbeta CDR3 rearrangement, sequence reads were collapsed and filtered. For each sample, productive Simpson clonality was calculated by taking the square root of Simpson's diversity index across productive rearrangements. Here the immuneACCESS table is served through TCRdb, limited to in-frame sequences with V and J called. Missing clones are a known gap in these copies; in checked studies unresolved V genes cover under half, and the rest lacks a known reason. V and J calls and clone size come straight from that table; D and trimming were deduced from the DNA. The sample includes 250,000 to 300,000 clones, with roughly 90% observed a single time. The ten largest clonotypes hold roughly 13% of the sample.

Here is what the overall study found, with its caveats: Clinical and demographic metadata were provided uncurated, with the amount varying by source and participant.

The CDR3 holds 14 amino acids from the cysteine to the phenylalanine. Only the CDR3 portion is preserved as DNA: 42 bases, with reading frame beginning at the first base. Sequencing was done on a sample of peripheral blood. This TCR derives from a woman in her 70s with COVID-19, enrolled during active disease. The V gene is TRBV21-1 and the J gene is TRBJ1-1. TRBV21-1 is a pseudogene locus. The CDR3 protein: CASSKVRGNTEAFF. The nucleotides read TGTGCCAGCAGCAAAGTACGGGGGAACACTGAAGCTTTCTTT.